This paragraph reports one T cell receptor beta chain. Germline assignment: CDR1 SGHVS and CDR2 FNYEAQ. V was cut by 5 bases and J by 8 bases, with 15 bases left in between. CDR3 size: 13 residues. Amplification used 60 Vbeta primers and 13 Jbeta primers. This table comes from immunoSEQ multiplex PCR, and its TCRdb copy is limited to in-frame clones, with some not included. The repertoire shows some 120,000 clones; the top ten hold around 4%. This entry comes from a study of cytomegalovirus exposure and HLA in healthy donors. The V gene is TRBV7-6, the J gene TRBJ1-2, with D unclear. The sample comprised PBMCs. The source of this sequence is a man younger than 35 in good health and CMV-seronegative. Written as DNA, the CDR3 is TGTGCCAGCAGCCCGGTGGTGGGCGAGGGCTACACCTTC. Translation gives CASSPVVGEGYTF.